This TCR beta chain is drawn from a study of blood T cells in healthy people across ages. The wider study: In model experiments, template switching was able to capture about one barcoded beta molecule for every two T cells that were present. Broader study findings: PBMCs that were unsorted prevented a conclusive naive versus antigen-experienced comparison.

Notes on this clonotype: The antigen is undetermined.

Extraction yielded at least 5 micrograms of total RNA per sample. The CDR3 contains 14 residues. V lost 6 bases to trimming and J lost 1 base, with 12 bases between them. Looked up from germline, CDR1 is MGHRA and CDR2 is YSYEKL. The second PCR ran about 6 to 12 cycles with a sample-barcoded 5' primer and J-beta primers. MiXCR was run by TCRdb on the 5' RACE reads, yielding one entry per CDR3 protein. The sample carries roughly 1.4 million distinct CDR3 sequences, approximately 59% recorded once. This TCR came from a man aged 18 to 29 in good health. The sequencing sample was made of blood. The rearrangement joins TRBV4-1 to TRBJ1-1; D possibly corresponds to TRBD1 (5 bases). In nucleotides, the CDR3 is TGCGCCAGCAGACCAGGGTTTGAGAACACTGAAGCTTTCTTT. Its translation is CASRPGFENTEAFF.